These 18 T cell receptor beta chains originate from one sample sequenced in a study of CD8+CD57+ T cells in acquired aplastic anemia. Genomic DNA was employed as the template in profiling TCR beta VDJ and CDR3. From the reads, TCRdb called clonotypes with MiXCR, one entry per CDR3 protein. The table records around 430,000 distinct CDR3 sequences, about a third of them present only once. In patients chosen for sequencing, flow cytometry had shown CD8+CD57+ cell expansion. Sequenced sample: sorted CD4+, CD8+, or CD8+CD57+ T cells (not recorded which) from PBMCs. The receptors come from a human donor with aplastic anemia.

The genes are TRBV4-1 and TRBJ1-1; 9 bases line up with TRBD1. Germline V CDR1 and CDR2: MGHRA, YSYEKL. Trimming took 4 bases from V and 4 from J; bases not matched to a gene: 7. CDR3 size: 15 residues. The CDR3, as DNA: TGCGCCAGCAGCCCGGGACAGGGACGTTCCACTGAAGCTTTCTTT. The encoded protein is CASSPGQGRSTEAFF.

This clonotype showed up just a few times. J is TRBJ2-2 and V is TRBV9; D is uncertain. The CDR3 consists of 14 residues. Deletions cut 3 bases from V and 4 bases from J, with 10 bases between. Germline lookup yields CDR1 SGDLS and CDR2 YYNGEE. The CDR3 DNA reads TGTGCCAGCAGCGGATCTAGTTCCACCGGGGAGCTGTTTTTT. Protein product: CASSGSSSTGELFF.

The V call is TRBV28, the J call TRBJ1-2, with 11 nucleotides matching TRBD1. From germline, CDR1 is MDHEN and CDR2 SYDVKM. The CDR3 is made up of 13 amino acids. V lost 6 bases and J lost 9; bases outside the gene matches: 6. The CDR3 is CASRRTGGASYTF. As DNA, the CDR3 is TGTGCCAGCAGGCGGACAGGGGGCGCGAGCTACACCTTC.

This chain joins TRBV4-3 and TRBJ2-7; 8 bases map to TRBD2. J was trimmed by 3 bases and V by 0 bases; bases with no gene match: 4. CDR1 and CDR2 from the germline V gene are LGHNA and YSLEER. CDR3 length: 15 residues. The CDR3 DNA is TGCGCCAGCAGCCAAGACTCCGCGGGGGGCTACGAGCAGTACTTC. Residues: CASSQDSAGGYEQYF.

The sample holds many counts of this clonotype. This chain connects TRBV20-1 to TRBJ2-3; TRBD2 might be the D (6 bases). The CDR3 length is 13 residues. CDR1 and CDR2 from the germline V gene are DFQATT and SNEGSKA (reference sequence). V was pared by 6 bases and J by 6 bases, with 16 bases between. This chain's CDR3 is CSAERTGRDTQYF. The CDR3 coding sequence is TGCAGTGCCGAACGGACGGGGAGGGATACGCAGTATTTT.

The chain joins TRBV19 to TRBJ2-7; 9 nucleotides align to TRBD1. The CDR3 sequence is 15 residues long. Looked up from germline, CDR1 is LNHDA and CDR2 is SQIVND (reference sequence). V shed 5 bases and J 2 bases; nucleotides not matched to a gene: 7. The CDR3 region is CASSVGTGKTYEQYF. For the CDR3, the DNA is TGTGCCAGTAGTGTCGGGACAGGGAAGACCTACGAGCAGTACTTC. Complete variable domain (other parts from reference TRBV19 and TRBJ2-7): DGGITQSPKYLFRKEGQNVTLSCEQNLNHDAMYWYRQDPGQGLRLIYYSQIVNDFQKGDIAEGYSVSREKKESFPLTVTSAQKNPTAFYLCASSVGTGKTYEQYFGPGTRLTVT.

The chain joins TRBV18 to TRBJ1-5; D not certain. The length of the CDR3 is 13 residues. Per the germline V gene, CDR1 is KGHSH and CDR2 is LQKENI. V shed 1 base and J shed 6 bases, with 7 bases lying between them. CDR3 loop: CASSPQVTQPQHF. CDR3 nucleotide sequence: TGTGCCAGCTCACCACAGGTTACTCAGCCCCAGCATTTT.

This clonotype was seen ten or more times. The rearrangement joins TRBV7-9 to TRBJ2-3; D ambiguous. Between the trimmed V and J ends, which lost 5 bases and 6 bases, there was a span of 6 bases. The CDR3 sequence is 11 residues long. Germline V lookup: CDR1 SEHNR, CDR2 FQNEAQ (reference sequence). The CDR3 sequence is CASSKLDTQYF. The DNA of the CDR3 is TGTGCCAGCAGCAAGCTTGATACGCAGTATTTT.

The chain uses TRBV20-1 and TRBJ1-4; D is possibly TRBD1 (6 bases). This CDR3 region has 16 residues. CDR1 DFQATT and CDR2 SNEGSKA come from the germline V gene (reference sequence). V lost 4 bases, J lost 3 bases, and 18 bases lay in between. The chain's CDR3 is CSANPLQGVANEKLFF. Here the CDR3 DNA reads TGCAGTGCTAACCCCCTACAGGGAGTCGCTAATGAAAAACTGTTTTTT.

This clonotype was observed a few times. The rearrangement links TRBV19 to TRBJ2-1; 9 nucleotides agree with TRBD2. The CDR3 totals 14 residues. Germline loops: CDR1 LNHDA, CDR2 SQIVND (reference sequence). Losses at the gene ends were 7 bases for V and 9 bases for J; bases not matched to a gene: 10. CDR3 residues: CASKKSGRTAEQFF. The DNA of the CDR3 is TGTGCCAGTAAAAAAAGCGGGAGGACCGCTGAGCAGTTCTTC.

This sequence joins TRBV11-1 and TRBJ2-7, with TRBD1 matching over 7 bases. This CDR3 region has 15 residues. Germline CDR1 is SGHAT and CDR2 is FQDESV (reference sequence). After removal of 2 bases from V and 6 bases from J, the junction contained 10 bases not matched to a gene. CDR3 region: CASSLSRGPTGEQYF. In DNA form, the CDR3 reads TGTGCCAGCAGCTTATCTAGGGGGCCCACGGGCGAGCAGTACTTC.

The rearrangement joins TRBV29-1 to TRBJ2-1; 9 nucleotides agree with TRBD1. CDR3 length: 15 residues. After removal of 2 bases from V and 2 bases from J, the junction contained 4 bases not matched to a gene. Germline CDR1 is SQVTM and CDR2 is ANQGSEA. The CDR3 DNA follows: TGCAGCGTTGAATCGACAGGGGGAACCTACAATGAGCAGTTCTTC. Translation: CSVESTGGTYNEQFF.

The V gene is TRBV25-1, the J gene TRBJ2-7; 8 bases align to TRBD1. CDR1 and CDR2 from the germline V gene are MGHDK and SYGVNS. The CDR3 sequence is 13 residues long. After removal of 8 bases from V and 3 bases from J, the junction contained 6 bases not matched to a gene. This chain's CDR3 is CASGGQADYEQYF. In DNA form, the CDR3 reads TGTGCCAGCGGGGGACAGGCAGACTACGAGCAGTACTTC.

V gene TRBV2 combines with J gene TRBJ1-1, with 11 bases fitting TRBD1. Germline loops: CDR1 SNHLY, CDR2 FYNNEI. Germline trimming cut 6 bases from V and 5 bases from J; bases unmatched to any gene: 8. The length of the CDR3 is 15 residues. In DNA form, the CDR3 reads TGTGCCAGCAGGGACAGGGGGCTAGGAGAGACTGAAGCTTTCTTT. Amino acids: CASRDRGLGETEAFF.

This clonotype was picked up a small number of times. This rearrangement joins TRBV9 to TRBJ2-7; D not resolved. Germline V gives CDR1 SGDLS, CDR2 YYNGEE. V lost 0 bases to trimming and J lost 7 bases, with 11 bases between them. The CDR3 totals 13 residues. CDR3 DNA: TGTGCCAGCAGCGTAGGGGAAGTCCGGGAGCAGTACTTC. It encodes CASSVGEVREQYF.

As to this clonotype: Mismatch with germline at one junction end may stem from a read error. The chain joins TRBV20-1 to TRBJ1-6, with a weak D call TRBD1 (5 bases). Germline-derived CDR1 and CDR2 are DFQATT and SNEGSKA (reference sequence). The CDR3 has 14 amino acids. CDR3 region: CSARDRAGNSPLHF. The CDR3 DNA reads TGCAGTGCTAGAGATAGGGCAGGGAATTCACCCCTCCACTTC.

The gene calls are TRBV7-2 and TRBJ1-4, with a tentative D call TRBD1 (5 bases). This CDR3 has 15 amino acids. The germline CDR1 and CDR2 sequences are SGHTA and FQGNSA. Deletions cut 2 bases from V and 4 bases from J, with 11 bases between. This chain's CDR3 is CASSLIGGRNEKLFF. The CDR3 DNA follows: TGTGCCAGCAGCTTAATCGGGGGACGTAATGAAAAACTGTTTTTT.

This clonotype was detected a few times. The V call is TRBV30, the J call TRBJ2-7; D is possibly TRBD1 (5 bases). The CDR3 covers 14 residues. Looked up from germline, CDR1 is GTSNPN and CDR2 is SVGIG (reference sequence). Deletions cut 1 base from V and 4 bases from J, with 14 bases between. The CDR3 sequence is CAWSDVSGMYEQYF. CDR3 in DNA: TGTGCCTGGAGTGATGTGTCAGGGATGTACGAGCAGTACTTC.